A selection of T cell receptor beta chains follows, all from one sample in a study of radiation and T cells in renal cell carcinoma. TCRdb's table, derived via immunoSEQ multiplex PCR, lists solely in-frame clones and lacks some. Counted here are 15,000 to 18,000 clones, 56% occurring once; the ten biggest clones make up around 10%. The starting material was tumor tissue, obtained from a patient whose treatment was nephrectomy without radiotherapy. These receptor sequences come from a man aged 45-65 years with renal cell carcinoma. The CDR3 runs from the conserved cysteine through the conserved F or W. The order of the fields is V gene, D gene, J gene, clone size, CDR3 protein, CDR3 DNA. D genes are given only for firm matches. A clone size is listed for some rows: how often the clone was seen (once, few, many), or a class if it is expanded.

V gene: TRBV6-6
D gene: .
J gene: TRBJ2-7
clone size: .
CDR3 protein: CASRSQPGNYEQYF
CDR3 DNA: TGTGCCAGCAGATCTCAGCCAGGGAACTACGAGCAGTACTTC

V gene: TRBV6-6
D gene: .
J gene: TRBJ2-7
clone size: .
CDR3 protein: CATGEVSYEQYF
CDR3 DNA: TGTGCCACGGGCGAGGTCTCCTACGAGCAGTACTTC

V gene: TRBV9
D gene: .
J gene: TRBJ2-7
clone size: .
CDR3 protein: CASSATDFSYEQYF
CDR3 DNA: TGTGCCAGCAGCGCTACGGACTTCTCCTACGAGCAGTACTTC

V gene: TRBV5-4
D gene: TRBD1
J gene: TRBJ1-2
clone size: few
CDR3 protein: CASSLVGTGYGYTF
CDR3 DNA: TGTGCCAGCAGCTTGGTGGGGACAGGATATGGCTACACCTTC

V gene: TRBV5-4
D gene: .
J gene: TRBJ2-5
clone size: .
CDR3 protein: CASSLDQGRGETQYF
CDR3 DNA: TGTGCCAGCAGCTTGGACCAGGGAAGGGGAGAGACCCAGTACTTC

V gene: TRBV6-1
D gene: .
J gene: TRBJ2-7
clone size: many
CDR3 protein: CASSEGGPLGEQYF
CDR3 DNA: TGTGCCAGCAGTGAAGGGGGACCTCTCGGCGAGCAGTACTTC

V gene: TRBV7-2
D gene: .
J gene: TRBJ2-4
clone size: .
CDR3 protein: CASSLGTAVIGNIQYF
CDR3 DNA: TGTGCCAGCAGCTTAGGGACAGCCGTGATCGGAAACATTCAGTACTTC

V gene: TRBV9
D gene: TRBD2
J gene: TRBJ2-7
clone size: .
CDR3 protein: CASSVGLAGGFSSYEQYF
CDR3 DNA: TGTGCCAGCAGCGTAGGCCTAGCGGGGGGCTTCAGCTCCTACGAGCAGTACTTC

V gene: TRBV6-4
D gene: TRBD2
J gene: TRBJ2-3
clone size: few
CDR3 protein: CASSGTSGGPTDTQYF
CDR3 DNA: TGTGCCAGCAGTGGTACTAGCGGGGGACCCACAGATACGCAGTATTTT

V gene: TRBV28
D gene: .
J gene: TRBJ2-2
clone size: .
CDR3 protein: CATGPALSTGELFF
CDR3 DNA: TGTGCCACCGGGCCGGCTCTGAGCACCGGGGAGCTGTTTTTT

V gene: TRBV29-1
D gene: .
J gene: TRBJ1-2
clone size: medium-sized
CDR3 protein: CSVESPGANYGYTF
CDR3 DNA: TGCAGCGTTGAAAGCCCAGGGGCTAACTATGGCTACACCTTC

V gene: TRBV9
D gene: TRBD1
J gene: TRBJ1-3
clone size: .
CDR3 protein: CASSVEAGGFGNTIYF
CDR3 DNA: TGTGCCAGCAGCGTAGAAGCAGGGGGGTTTGGAAACACCATATATTTT

V gene: TRBV19
D gene: .
J gene: TRBJ1-4
clone size: few
CDR3 protein: CASSPLLTGTVGKLFF
CDR3 DNA: TGTGCCAGTAGTCCCCTATTGACAGGCACAGTAGGAAAACTGTTTTTT

V gene: TRBV5-5
D gene: .
J gene: TRBJ2-7
clone size: few
CDR3 protein: CASDGVYEQYF
CDR3 DNA: TGTGCCAGCGACGGTGTCTACGAGCAGTACTTC

V gene: TRBV7-2
D gene: .
J gene: TRBJ2-2
clone size: .
CDR3 protein: CASSLLVGMNTGELFF
CDR3 DNA: TGTGCCAGCAGCTTACTTGTGGGGATGAACACCGGGGAGCTGTTTTTT

V gene: TRBV7-9
D gene: .
J gene: TRBJ1-5
clone size: few
CDR3 protein: CASSQGGTRGEQPQHF
CDR3 DNA: TGTGCCAGCAGCCAAGGAGGGACACGAGGGGAACAGCCCCAGCATTTT

V gene: TRBV28
D gene: .
J gene: TRBJ2-5
clone size: medium-sized
CDR3 protein: CASSSFSGAEQETQYF
CDR3 DNA: TGTGCCAGCAGTTCTTTTTCGGGGGCAGAACAAGAGACCCAGTACTTC

V gene: TRBV7-6
D gene: .
J gene: TRBJ2-7
clone size: .
CDR3 protein: CASSSTPGAGNEQYF
CDR3 DNA: TGTGCCAGCAGCTCTACCCCCGGGGCAGGGAACGAGCAGTACTTC

V gene: TRBV5-1
D gene: TRBD2
J gene: TRBJ2-3
clone size: once
CDR3 protein: CASSKKTSGGISDTQYF
CDR3 DNA: TGCGCCAGCAGCAAAAAGACTAGCGGGGGGATCTCAGATACGCAGTATTTT

V gene: TRBV4-2
D gene: TRBD1
J gene: TRBJ1-6
clone size: .
CDR3 protein: CATGQGLNSPLHF
CDR3 DNA: TGTGCCACCGGACAGGGGTTAAATTCACCCCTCCACTTT

V gene: TRBV7-6
D gene: TRBD1
J gene: TRBJ2-7
clone size: .
CDR3 protein: CASSLVTGDYEQYF
CDR3 DNA: TGTGCCAGCAGCTTAGTGACAGGGGATTACGAGCAGTACTTC

V gene: TRBV7-3
D gene: .
J gene: TRBJ1-5
clone size: .
CDR3 protein: CASSLEVDQPQHF
CDR3 DNA: TGTGCCAGCAGCTTAGAGGTTGATCAGCCCCAGCATTTT

V gene: TRBV7-9
D gene: TRBD1
J gene: TRBJ2-7
clone size: .
CDR3 protein: CASSRGGTGIAYEQYF
CDR3 DNA: TGTGCCAGCAGCCGTGGGGGGACAGGGATTGCCTACGAGCAGTACTTC

V gene: TRBV6-4
D gene: .
J gene: TRBJ2-1
clone size: few
CDR3 protein: CASSAADNNEQFF
CDR3 DNA: TGTGCCAGCAGTGCCGCCGATAACAATGAGCAGTTCTTC

V gene: TRBV28
D gene: TRBD1
J gene: TRBJ2-7
clone size: .
CDR3 protein: CASSQGTGAAYEQYF
CDR3 DNA: TGTGCCAGCAGTCAAGGGACAGGCGCCGCCTACGAGCAGTACTTC

V gene: TRBV10-3
D gene: .
J gene: TRBJ1-1
clone size: once
CDR3 protein: CASKQETNTEAFF
CDR3 DNA: TGTGCCTCTAAGCAGGAGACCAACACTGAAGCTTTCTTT

V gene: TRBV27
D gene: .
J gene: TRBJ2-5
clone size: medium-sized
CDR3 protein: CASSLSVLETQYF
CDR3 DNA: TGTGCCAGCAGTTTAAGCGTCTTGGAGACCCAGTACTTC

V gene: TRBV6-6
D gene: .
J gene: TRBJ1-1
clone size: .
CDR3 protein: CASSPYTEAFF
CDR3 DNA: TGTGCCAGCAGCCCTTACACTGAAGCTTTCTTT

V gene: TRBV28
D gene: TRBD1
J gene: TRBJ1-3
clone size: many
CDR3 protein: CASRLGTDSGNTIYF
CDR3 DNA: TGTGCCAGCAGACTAGGGACAGACTCTGGAAACACCATATATTTT

V gene: TRBV5-3
D gene: TRBD1
J gene: TRBJ2-5
clone size: .
CDR3 protein: CARSSEDRGDQETQYF
CDR3 DNA: TGTGCCAGAAGCAGTGAGGACAGGGGGGACCAAGAGACCCAGTACTTC

V gene: TRBV30
D gene: .
J gene: TRBJ1-1
clone size: few
CDR3 protein: CAWRSGNTEAFF
CDR3 DNA: TGTGCCTGGAGATCAGGGAACACTGAAGCTTTCTTT

V gene: TRBV5-6
D gene: .
J gene: TRBJ1-1
clone size: .
CDR3 protein: CASSLAPDGRNEAFF
CDR3 DNA: TGTGCCAGCAGCTTGGCCCCGGATGGGCGAAATGAAGCTTTCTTT

V gene: TRBV7-3
D gene: .
J gene: TRBJ1-3
clone size: few
CDR3 protein: CASSLQWRNSGNTIYF
CDR3 DNA: TGTGCCAGCAGCTTACAATGGCGAAACTCTGGAAACACCATATATTTT

V gene: TRBV5-1
D gene: TRBD2
J gene: TRBJ2-3
clone size: .
CDR3 protein: CASSLGSSGGTDTQYF
CDR3 DNA: TGCGCCAGCAGCTTGGGGTCTAGCGGAGGCACAGATACGCAGTATTTT

V gene: TRBV5-6
D gene: TRBD2
J gene: TRBJ2-1
clone size: .
CDR3 protein: CASSPGTTNYNEQFF
CDR3 DNA: TGTGCCAGCAGCCCCGGGACTACAAATTACAATGAGCAGTTCTTC

V gene: TRBV15
D gene: .
J gene: TRBJ1-2
clone size: .
CDR3 protein: CATSSESGANYGYTF
CDR3 DNA: TGTGCCACCAGCTCTGAGTCGGGAGCAAACTATGGCTACACCTTC

V gene: TRBV2
D gene: .
J gene: TRBJ1-1
clone size: .
CDR3 protein: CASSETISNTEAFF
CDR3 DNA: TGTGCCAGCAGTGAAACGATCTCGAACACTGAAGCTTTCTTT

V gene: TRBV11-2
D gene: TRBD1
J gene: TRBJ1-6
clone size: .
CDR3 protein: CASSLVGDRGSGNSPLHF
CDR3 DNA: TGTGCCAGCAGCTTAGTGGGTGACAGGGGGTCCGGTAATTCACCCCTCCACTTT

V gene: TRBV10-3
D gene: TRBD2
J gene: TRBJ2-2
clone size: .
CDR3 protein: CAISERLAGGSNTGELFF
CDR3 DNA: TGTGCCATCAGTGAGCGACTAGCGGGAGGTTCGAACACCGGGGAGCTGTTTTTT

V gene: TRBV7-2
D gene: .
J gene: TRBJ1-1
clone size: .
CDR3 protein: CASRIGGNTEAFF
CDR3 DNA: TGTGCCAGCCGGATCGGGGGGAACACTGAAGCTTTCTTT

V gene: TRBV19
D gene: .
J gene: TRBJ2-7
clone size: .
CDR3 protein: CASSMVEGDEQYF
CDR3 DNA: TGTGCCAGTAGTATGGTGGAGGGAGACGAGCAGTACTTC

V gene: TRBV4-3
D gene: .
J gene: TRBJ1-5
clone size: few
CDR3 protein: CASSQRGGLGQPQHF
CDR3 DNA: TGCGCCAGCAGCCAACGGGGGGGACTAGGTCAGCCCCAGCATTTT

V gene: TRBV5-4
D gene: .
J gene: TRBJ2-7
clone size: .
CDR3 protein: CASSLIRGASYEQYF
CDR3 DNA: TGTGCCAGCAGCTTGATCAGGGGGGCCTCCTACGAGCAGTACTTC

V gene: TRBV6-1
D gene: .
J gene: TRBJ1-4
clone size: .
CDR3 protein: CASSAKSATNEKLFF
CDR3 DNA: TGTGCCAGCAGTGCCAAGAGTGCAACTAATGAAAAACTGTTTTTT

V gene: TRBV9
D gene: .
J gene: TRBJ1-1
clone size: .
CDR3 protein: CASSRGRFNTEAFF
CDR3 DNA: TGTGCCAGCAGCCGTGGCAGATTTAACACTGAAGCTTTCTTT

V gene: TRBV5-1
D gene: .
J gene: TRBJ2-5
clone size: .
CDR3 protein: CASSLIGKETQYF
CDR3 DNA: TGCGCCAGCAGCTTGATAGGGAAAGAGACCCAGTACTTC

V gene: TRBV6-5
D gene: .
J gene: TRBJ1-5
clone size: .
CDR3 protein: CASRSRQPNQPQHF
CDR3 DNA: TGTGCCAGCAGGAGTAGACAGCCCAATCAGCCCCAGCATTTT

V gene: TRBV4-3
D gene: TRBD1
J gene: TRBJ1-6
clone size: .
CDR3 protein: CASSHTGTGNNSPLHF
CDR3 DNA: TGCGCCAGCAGCCATACCGGGACAGGGAATAATTCACCCCTCCACTTT

V gene: TRBV7-2
D gene: .
J gene: TRBJ2-5
clone size: .
CDR3 protein: CASSQDRFQETQYF
CDR3 DNA: TGTGCCAGCAGCCAAGACAGGTTTCAAGAGACCCAGTACTTC

V gene: TRBV4-1
D gene: TRBD1
J gene: TRBJ1-3
clone size: few
CDR3 protein: CASSPATGLGNTIYF
CDR3 DNA: TGCGCCAGCAGCCCCGCGACAGGGTTGGGAAACACCATATATTTT

V gene: TRBV4-3
D gene: TRBD2
J gene: TRBJ2-1
clone size: .
CDR3 protein: CASSQETSGGSEQFF
CDR3 DNA: TGCGCCAGCAGCCAAGAGACTAGCGGGGGATCTGAGCAGTTCTTC